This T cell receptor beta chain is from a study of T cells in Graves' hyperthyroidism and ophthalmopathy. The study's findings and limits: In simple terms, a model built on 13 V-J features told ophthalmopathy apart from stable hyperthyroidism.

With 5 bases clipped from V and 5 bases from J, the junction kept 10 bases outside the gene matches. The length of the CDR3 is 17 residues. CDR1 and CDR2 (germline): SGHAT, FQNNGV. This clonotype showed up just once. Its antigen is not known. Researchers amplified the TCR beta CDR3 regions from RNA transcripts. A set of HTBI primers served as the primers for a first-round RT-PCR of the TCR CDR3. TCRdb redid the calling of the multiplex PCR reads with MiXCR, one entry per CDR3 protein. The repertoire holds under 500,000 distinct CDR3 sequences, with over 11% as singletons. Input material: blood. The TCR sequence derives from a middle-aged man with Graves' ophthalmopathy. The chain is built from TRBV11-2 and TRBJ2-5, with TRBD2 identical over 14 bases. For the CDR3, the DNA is TGTGCCAGCAGCCAAGTTTTGGGACTAGCGGGAGAGGAGACCCAGTACTTC. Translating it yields CASSQVLGLAGEETQYF.